The 32 T cell receptor beta chains presented below share a single source sample, sequenced in a study of shared clonotypes between healthy human individuals. TCRdb's copy holds only in-frame clones and misses some; the assay was immunoSEQ multiplex PCR. This table has around 2,000,000 clones, about 95% appearing once. Naive CD8 populations comprised CD45RO-negative cells positively selected for CCR7, excluding terminally differentiated effector memory CD45RA+ cells. Source material: naive CD8+ T cells sorted from blood. These TCRs come from a man between 18 and 35 years old in good health.

The rearrangement links TRBV28 to TRBJ2-2; D may match TRBD1 or TRBD2 (7 bases each). CDR3 size: 15 residues. V dropped 5 bases and J dropped 4 bases, with 14 bases sitting between them. The germline V gene encodes CDR1 MDHEN and CDR2 SYDVKM. The CDR3 loop is CASSTDREGTGELFF. CDR3 coding DNA: TGTGCCAGCAGTACCGACAGGGAGGGCACCGGGGAGCTGTTTTTT.

This clone showed up just a few times. The rearrangement joins TRBV5-6 to TRBJ1-4, with D uncertain. CDR3 length: 12 amino acids. Germline CDR1 is SGHDT and CDR2 is YYEEEE. With 3 bases removed from V and 2 bases from J, the gap between germline ends came to 2 bases. CDR3 in DNA: TGTGCCAGCAGCTCTACTAATGAAAAACTGTTTTTT. Protein sequence: CASSSTNEKLFF.

This sequence joins TRBV27 and TRBJ2-4; D is ambiguous. Germline V CDR1 and CDR2: MNHEY, SMNVEV (reference sequence). V lost 4 bases and J 0 bases, leaving 13 bases between the germline ends. This CDR3 contains 16 residues. This chain's CDR3 is CASSSKETLAKNIQYF. The CDR3 DNA sequence: TGTGCCAGCAGTTCCAAAGAGACACTAGCCAAAAACATTCAGTACTTC.

The V gene is TRBV2, the J gene TRBJ2-7; D possibly corresponds to TRBD1 (6 bases). The CDR3 is 12 residues long. The germline V and J ends were trimmed by 6 bases and 6 bases, with 12 bases remaining between them. Germline CDR1 reads SNHLY; CDR2 reads FYNNEI. The DNA for the CDR3 is TGTGCCAGCAGGGCAACAGGGCCCGAGCAGTACTTC. This encodes CASRATGPEQYF.

The rearrangement links TRBV10-3 to TRBJ1-2; unclear D gene. V lost 3 bases and J 0 bases, leaving 11 bases between the germline ends. Germline loops: CDR1 ENHRY, CDR2 SYGVKD. This CDR3 is built from 15 residues. CDR3 amino acids: CAISDLGLPNYGYTF. The CDR3 nucleotides are TGTGCCATCAGTGATCTAGGGCTACCTAACTATGGCTACACCTTC.

V is TRBV28 and J is TRBJ2-7; 8 positions match TRBD1. The CDR3 length is 15 residues. The V gene's germline CDR1 is MDHEN and CDR2 SYDVKM. V shed 4 bases and J 6 bases; nucleotides not matched to a gene: 11. The CDR3 is CASSSPDRVAGEQYF. CDR3 coding DNA: TGTGCCAGCAGTTCCCCGGACAGGGTGGCAGGCGAGCAGTACTTC.

This chain connects TRBV6-6 to TRBJ2-2; possibly TRBD2 for D (5 bases). From germline, CDR1 is MNHNY and CDR2 SVGAGI (reference sequence). CDR3 length: 12 residues. V was cut by 6 bases and J by 4 bases, with 6 bases left in between. The CDR3 reads CASSEGTGELFF. DNA for the CDR3: TGTGCCAGCAGCGAGGGCACCGGGGAGCTGTTTTTT.

The chain uses TRBV2 and TRBJ2-7; perhaps TRBD2 as D (6 bases). Germline CDR1 is SNHLY and CDR2 is FYNNEI. V shed 0 bases and J shed 0 bases, with 15 bases lying between them. This CDR3 contains 17 residues. In DNA form, the CDR3 reads TGTGCCAGCAGTGAAGCCCTTCCGGGGGAGAGCTCCTACGAGCAGTACTTC. Its translation: CASSEALPGESSYEQYF. Combining the CDR3 with reference TRBV2 and TRBJ2-7 gives the whole variable domain EPEVTQTPSHQVTQMGQEVILRCVPISNHLYFYWYRQILGQKVEFLVSFYNNEISEKSEIFDDQFSVERPDGSNFTLKIRSTKLEDSAMYFCASSEALPGESSYEQYFGPGTRLTVT.

This rearrangement joins TRBV12-1 to TRBJ2-7; the table's D call, TRBD2, was not checked against the DNA. TRBV12-1 is a pseudogene locus. This CDR3 contains 18 residues. The DNA of the CDR3 is TGTGCCGGCCGAGCGATAGAAACGGGAGAGTCAGTAGGCTACGAGCAGTACTTC. Protein: CAGRAIETGESVGYEQYF.

This chain connects TRBV2 to TRBJ2-7; 7 bases match TRBD1. The CDR3 covers 14 residues. V dropped 7 bases and J dropped 2; count of bases not matched to a gene: 8. The germline CDR1 and CDR2 sequences are SNHLY and FYNNEI. CDR3 sequence (DNA): TGTGCCAGCACTTACCTCGGGACAGCCTACGAGCAGTACTTC. It specifies CASTYLGTAYEQYF.

The chain uses TRBV27 and TRBJ2-1, with D possibly being TRBD1 (7 bases). V was cut by 7 bases and J by 6 bases, with 22 bases left in between. CDR3 size: 16 residues. The V gene's germline CDR1 is MNHEY and CDR2 SMNVEV (reference sequence). The chain's CDR3 is CASKVSGGPGSNEQFF. DNA for the CDR3: TGTGCCAGCAAAGTTTCAGGGGGGCCAGGGTCCAATGAGCAGTTCTTC.

The CDR3 loop is CASSVAVARDSPLHF. The CDR3 DNA is TGCGCCAGCAGTGTCGCGGTTGCTCGAGATTCACCCCTCCACTTT. The V and J genes are TRBV10-1 and TRBJ1-6; D not certain. The CDR3 consists of 15 residues. The germline CDR1 and CDR2 sequences are WNHNN and SYGVQD (reference sequence). Trimming took off 4 bases at V and 8 bases at J, with 15 bases between the two ends.

The chain employs TRBV10-2 and TRBJ2-5, with 8 bases that match TRBD2. Germline values: CDR1 WSHSY, CDR2 SAAADI. The CDR3 sequence is 16 residues long. Trimming cost V 6 bases and J 5 bases; bases outside gene matches: 14. CDR3: CASSLMRVASGETQYF. The CDR3 bases are TGCGCCAGCAGCCTGATGAGGGTGGCTAGCGGGGAGACCCAGTACTTC.

V is TRBV10-1 and J is TRBJ2-5; D possibly matches TRBD1 or TRBD2 (5 bases each). The CDR3 has 16 amino acids. Trimming pared 8 bases from V and 3 bases from J, leaving 22 bases between. Per the germline V gene, CDR1 is WNHNN and CDR2 is SYGVQD (reference sequence). The CDR3 is CASSPHGGQEEETQYF. The CDR3 DNA is TGCGCCAGCTCTCCTCACGGAGGACAAGAGGAAGAGACCCAGTACTTC.

This clone was seen only once. The chain is built from TRBV5-1 and TRBJ2-4; D gene uncertain. Germline V lookup: CDR1 SGHRS, CDR2 YFSETQ. Deletions cut 4 bases from V and 1 base from J, with 12 bases between. The CDR3 runs 15 residues. The CDR3 coding sequence is TGCGCCAGCAGCCCCGATTCGGCGGCCAAAAACATTCAGTACTTC. Protein product: CASSPDSAAKNIQYF.

This chain uses TRBV9 with TRBJ2-3, with D possibly being TRBD2 (5 bases). Trimming shortened V by 0 bases and J by 2 bases, and 13 bases separated the two germline ends. The CDR3 contains 16 residues. Per germline, CDR1 SGDLS and CDR2 YYNGEE. CDR3: CASSVVFSAPTDTQYF. The CDR3 DNA is TGTGCCAGCAGCGTAGTATTTAGCGCACCCACAGATACGCAGTATTTT.

CDR3 region: CASSTTSGGTLGEQFF. The CDR3 nucleotides are TGTGCCAGCAGCACAACTAGCGGGGGCACCTTGGGGGAGCAGTTCTTC. This chain links TRBV7-9 with TRBJ2-1; 11 bases are shared with TRBD2. Germline V gene sequence: CDR1 SEHNR, CDR2 FQNEAQ (reference sequence). There are 16 residues in the CDR3. The V segment lost 5 bases and the J segment 10 bases; nucleotides outside the gene matches: 13.

The V call is TRBV6-5, the J call TRBJ2-3; D remains unclear. The V gene lost 5 bases and the J gene lost 7 bases, with 16 bases spanning the gap. The CDR3 is 14 amino acids. Per the germline V gene, CDR1 is MNHEY and CDR2 is SVGAGI. CDR3 residues: CASSPSPQLNTQYF. The CDR3 DNA reads as TGTGCCAGCAGTCCGTCCCCTCAGCTGAATACGCAGTATTTT.

The chain is built from TRBV5-6 and TRBJ2-7; D perhaps matches TRBD2 (5 bases). Per germline, CDR1 SGHDT and CDR2 YYEEEE. This CDR3 has 12 residues. The ends were cut back, 6 bases at V and 5 bases at J, with 12 bases in the middle. The CDR3 coding sequence is TGTGCCAGCAAAGGAGAGGGTAACGAGCAGTACTTC. This gives the protein CASKGEGNEQYF. Full variable domain (outside the CDR3, taken from reference TRBV5-6 and TRBJ2-7): DAGVTQSPTHLIKTRGQQVTLRCSPKSGHDTVSWYQQALGQGPQFIFQYYEEEERQRGNFPDRFSGHQFPNYSSELNVNALLLGDSALYLCASKGEGNEQYFGPGTRLTVT.

The gene calls are TRBV29-1 and TRBJ2-7, with 11 bases aligning to TRBD2. V was clipped by 5 bases and J by 3 bases; unmatched bases: 6. There are 14 residues in the CDR3. CDR1 is SQVTM, CDR2 ANQGSEA, per germline. This CDR3 reads CSVFLAGGNYEQYF. CDR3 DNA sequence: TGCAGCGTTTTCCTAGCGGGAGGCAACTACGAGCAGTACTTC.

This clone was counted a few times. The same CDR3 arises from other DNA sequences in this sample as well. CDR3 nucleotide sequence: TGTGCCAGCAGCGTAGGCAGAAACTATGGCTACACCTTC. It specifies CASSVGRNYGYTF. The chain links TRBV9 to TRBJ1-2; D is ambiguous. Trimming took off 0 bases at V and 2 bases at J, with 5 bases between the two ends. Germline CDR1 and CDR2: SGDLS and YYNGEE. The CDR3 is made up of 13 amino acids.

This chain uses TRBV27 with TRBJ2-2; a possible D gene is TRBD1 (5 bases). Deletions cut 6 bases from V and 3 bases from J, with 14 bases between. This CDR3 has 15 amino acids. CDR1 MNHEY and CDR2 SMNVEV come from the germline V gene (reference sequence). CDR3 sequence (DNA): TGTGCCAGCAGGGGGCTGGGTGGTTACACCGGGGAGCTGTTTTTT. It is translated as CASRGLGGYTGELFF.

The chain has TRBV2 and TRBJ2-7, with D uncertain. Trimming took 7 bases from V and 3 from J, leaving 13 bases between them. The CDR3 loop spans 13 amino acids. CDR1 and CDR2 from the germline V gene are SNHLY and FYNNEI. Here the CDR3 reads CASIYLLNYEQYF. The CDR3 bases are TGTGCCAGCATTTACTTACTAAACTACGAGCAGTACTTC. The full variable domain, completed using reference TRBV2 and TRBJ2-7, is EPEVTQTPSHQVTQMGQEVILRCVPISNHLYFYWYRQILGQKVEFLVSFYNNEISEKSEIFDDQFSVERPDGSNFTLKIRSTKLEDSAMYFCASIYLLNYEQYFGPGTRLTVT.

The J gene is TRBJ2-5, the V gene TRBV7-9; 9 bases are shared with TRBD1. The CDR3 sequence is 15 residues long. Per germline, CDR1 SEHNR and CDR2 FQNEAQ (reference sequence). V gave up 4 bases and J gave up 2 bases; unmatched junction bases: 5. For the CDR3, the DNA is TGTGCCAGCAGCTCCCGGGACAGGGTACAAGAGACCCAGTACTTC. It specifies CASSSRDRVQETQYF.

Regarding this clone: Other nucleotide sequences from this sample produce the same CDR3. V gene TRBV29-1 combines with J gene TRBJ2-1, with TRBD1 as a possible D gene (6 bases). The CDR3 is 15 residues long. Germline CDR1 SQVTM, CDR2 ANQGSEA. V lost 4 bases to trimming and J lost 8 bases, with 21 bases between them. The DNA of the CDR3 is TGCAGCGTTGCTGGGACAACTTGGTTTGGCTATGAGCAGTTCTTC. Protein: CSVAGTTWFGYEQFF.

The V and J genes are TRBV30 and TRBJ2-7, with D maybe TRBD2 (6 bases). The germline V and J ends were trimmed by 1 base and 4 bases, with 14 bases remaining between them. This CDR3 comprises 14 residues. Per germline, CDR1 GTSNPN and CDR2 SVGIG (reference sequence). For the CDR3, the DNA is TGTGCCTGGAGTGGTCGGAGGGAAAGGTACGAGCAGTACTTC. Its translation: CAWSGRRERYEQYF.

The rearrangement joins TRBV7-9 to TRBJ2-7, with TRBD2 identical over 7 bases. Germline V lookup: CDR1 SEHNR, CDR2 FQNEAQ (reference sequence). The J segment lost 6 bases and the V segment lost 2 bases, leaving 1 base of the junction unmatched. The CDR3 consists of 12 residues. The CDR3 DNA is TGTGCCAGCAGCTTATGGGAGGGCGAGCAGTACTTC. This encodes CASSLWEGEQYF.

The CDR3 region is CASSGGTDALNTGELFF. DNA for the CDR3: TGTGCCAGTAGTGGAGGGACCGACGCCTTGAACACCGGGGAGCTGTTTTTT. The rearrangement uses TRBV19 and TRBJ2-2, with a possible D match to TRBD2 (6 bases). V lost 5 bases to trimming and J lost 1 base, with 17 bases between them. There are 17 residues in the CDR3. The germline CDR1 and CDR2 sequences are LNHDA and SQIVND (reference sequence).

As regards this clone: This sample includes further DNA sequences coding for the same CDR3. The V gene is TRBV6-5, the J gene TRBJ2-3, with a possible D match to TRBD2 (5 bases). The CDR3 loop spans 14 amino acids. V was cut by 8 bases and J by 0 bases, with 12 bases left in between. The germline gives CDR1 MNHEY, CDR2 SVGAGI. The CDR3, as DNA: TGTGCCAGCTCTTATACGGGGAGCACAGATACGCAGTATTTT. It is translated as CASSYTGSTDTQYF.

The chain combines TRBV29-1 with TRBJ2-7; either TRBD1 or TRBD2 may supply D (5 bases each). V gave up 3 bases and J gave up 2 bases, with 8 bases separating them. The germline V gene has CDR1 SQVTM and CDR2 ANQGSEA. The CDR3 loop spans 12 amino acids. The CDR3 region is CSVEGEAYEQYF. The CDR3 region has the DNA TGCAGCGTTGAGGGGGAAGCCTACGAGCAGTACTTC.

The chain couples TRBV7-2 to TRBJ1-2, with unresolved D. The CDR3 length is 18 residues. Trimming cost V 3 bases and J 1 base, with 21 bases left between them. CDR1 and CDR2 from the germline V gene are SGHTA and FQGNSA. The CDR3 reads CASSFWDMVGGLNYGYTF. In nucleotides, the CDR3 is TGTGCCAGCAGCTTCTGGGATATGGTTGGAGGACTTAACTATGGCTACACCTTC.

The chain recombines TRBV6-6 with TRBJ2-7; TRBD1 agrees at 11 bases. The CDR3 contains 15 residues. The J segment lost 3 bases and the V segment lost 4 bases, leaving 5 bases of the junction unmatched. CDR1 and CDR2 (germline): MNHNY, SVGAGI (reference sequence). The CDR3 DNA reads as TGTGCCAGCAGTTTAGGACAGGGGGCCATCTACGAGCAGTACTTC. Translating gives CASSLGQGAIYEQYF.